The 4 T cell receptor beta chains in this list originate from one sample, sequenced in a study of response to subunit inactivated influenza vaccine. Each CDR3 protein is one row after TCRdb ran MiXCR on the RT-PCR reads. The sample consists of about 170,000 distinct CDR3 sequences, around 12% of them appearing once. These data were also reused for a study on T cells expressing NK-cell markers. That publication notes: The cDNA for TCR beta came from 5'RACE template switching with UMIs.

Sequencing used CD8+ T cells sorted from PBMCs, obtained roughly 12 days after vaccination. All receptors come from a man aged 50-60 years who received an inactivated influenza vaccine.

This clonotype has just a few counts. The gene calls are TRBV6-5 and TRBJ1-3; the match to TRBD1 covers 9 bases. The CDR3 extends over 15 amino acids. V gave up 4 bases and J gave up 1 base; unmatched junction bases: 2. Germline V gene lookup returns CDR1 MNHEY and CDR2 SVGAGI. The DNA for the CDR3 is TGTGCCAGCAGTTTACAGGGGGCGTCTGGAAACACCATATATTTT. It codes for CASSLQGASGNTIYF.

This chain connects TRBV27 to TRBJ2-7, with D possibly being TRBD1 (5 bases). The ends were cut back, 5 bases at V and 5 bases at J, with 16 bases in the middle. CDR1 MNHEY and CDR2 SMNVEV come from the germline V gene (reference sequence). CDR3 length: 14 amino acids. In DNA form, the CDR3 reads TGTGCCAGCAGTCCCGCGGACATAATACACGAGCAGTACTTC. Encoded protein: CASSPADIIHEQYF.

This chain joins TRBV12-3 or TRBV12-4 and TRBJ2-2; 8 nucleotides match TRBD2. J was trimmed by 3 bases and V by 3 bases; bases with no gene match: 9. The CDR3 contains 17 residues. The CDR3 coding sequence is TGTGCCAGCAGTTTGTACGGGGGGGCTTCAGACACCGGGGAGCTGTTTTTT. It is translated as CASSLYGGASDTGELFF.

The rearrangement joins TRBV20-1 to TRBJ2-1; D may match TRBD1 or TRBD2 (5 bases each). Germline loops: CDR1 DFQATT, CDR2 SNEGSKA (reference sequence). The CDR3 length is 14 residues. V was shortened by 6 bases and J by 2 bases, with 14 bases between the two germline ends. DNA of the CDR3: TGCAGTGCCAGATCCGGGACCACCTACAATGAGCAGTTCTTC. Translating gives CSARSGTTYNEQFF.